This T cell receptor (beta chain) emerged from a study of blood T cell repertoires in COVID-19. Assay: immunoSEQ multiplex PCR; the TCRdb copy retains only in-frame clones and omits some. The profile shows some 140,000 clones, about 86% of them singletons. CDR3 length: 13 amino acids. Per the germline V gene, CDR1 is SNHLY and CDR2 is FYNNEI. Trimming cost V 4 bases and J 1 base, with 7 bases left between them. As concerns this clone: In the same sample, other DNA sequences code for this CDR3.

The receptor was isolated from a woman older than 75 with acute or convalescent COVID-19. The chain couples TRBV2 to TRBJ1-2; D perhaps matches TRBD1 (5 bases). The sample consisted of peripheral blood. CDR3 residues: CASSVDSNYGYTF. DNA for the CDR3: TGTGCCAGCAGTGTCGACAGTAACTATGGCTACACCTTC.